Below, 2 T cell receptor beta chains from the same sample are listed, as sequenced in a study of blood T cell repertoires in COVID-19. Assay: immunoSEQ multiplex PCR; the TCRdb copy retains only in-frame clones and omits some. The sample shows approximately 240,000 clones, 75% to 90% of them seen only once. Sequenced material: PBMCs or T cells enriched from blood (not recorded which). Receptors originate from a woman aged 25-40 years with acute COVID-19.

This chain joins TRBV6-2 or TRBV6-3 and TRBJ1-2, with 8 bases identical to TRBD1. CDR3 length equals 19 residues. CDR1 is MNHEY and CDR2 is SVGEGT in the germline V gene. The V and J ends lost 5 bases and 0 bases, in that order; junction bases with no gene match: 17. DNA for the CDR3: TGTGCCAGCAGTGTACACGCAATCCGGGACAGGATAACTAACTATGGCTACACCTTC. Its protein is CASSVHAIRDRITNYGYTF.

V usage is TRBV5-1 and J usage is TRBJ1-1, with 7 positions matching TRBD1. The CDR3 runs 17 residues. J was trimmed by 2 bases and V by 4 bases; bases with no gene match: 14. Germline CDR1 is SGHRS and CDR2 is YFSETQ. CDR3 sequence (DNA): TGCGCCAGCAGCACCGGGACAGCGACTTATTCTAACACTGAAGCTTTCTTT. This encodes CASSTGTATYSNTEAFF.